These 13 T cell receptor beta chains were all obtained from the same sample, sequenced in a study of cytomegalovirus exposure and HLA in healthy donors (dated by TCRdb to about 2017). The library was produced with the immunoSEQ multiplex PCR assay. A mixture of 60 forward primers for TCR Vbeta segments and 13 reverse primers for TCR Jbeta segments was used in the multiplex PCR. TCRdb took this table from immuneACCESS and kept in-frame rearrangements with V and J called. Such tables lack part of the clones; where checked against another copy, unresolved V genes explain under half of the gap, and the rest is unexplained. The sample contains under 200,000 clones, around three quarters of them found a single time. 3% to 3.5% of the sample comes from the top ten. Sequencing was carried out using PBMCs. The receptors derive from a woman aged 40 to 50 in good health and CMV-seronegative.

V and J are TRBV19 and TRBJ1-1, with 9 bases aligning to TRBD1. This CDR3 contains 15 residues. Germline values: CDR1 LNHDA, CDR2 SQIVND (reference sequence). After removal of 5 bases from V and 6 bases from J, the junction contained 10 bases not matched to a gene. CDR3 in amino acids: CASSARTGASAEAFF. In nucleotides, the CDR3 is TGTGCCAGTAGTGCTCGGACAGGGGCCTCTGCTGAAGCTTTCTTT. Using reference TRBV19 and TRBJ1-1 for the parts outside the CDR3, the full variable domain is DGGITQSPKYLFRKEGQNVTLSCEQNLNHDAMYWYRQDPGQGLRLIYYSQIVNDFQKGDIAEGYSVSREKKESFPLTVTSAQKNPTAFYLCASSARTGASAEAFFGQGTRLTVV.

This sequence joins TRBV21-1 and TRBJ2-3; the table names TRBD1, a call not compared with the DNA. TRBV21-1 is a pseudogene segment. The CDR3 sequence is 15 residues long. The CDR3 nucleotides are TGTGCCAGCAGCAAAGTGGCCATCTCCTGGGATACGCAGTATTTT. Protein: CASSKVAISWDTQYF.

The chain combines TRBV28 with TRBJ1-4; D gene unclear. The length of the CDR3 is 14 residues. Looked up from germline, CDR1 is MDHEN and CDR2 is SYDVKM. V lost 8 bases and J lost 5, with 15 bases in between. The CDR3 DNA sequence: TGTGCCAGCCTTTCAGGTCCCCCAAATGAAAAACTGTTTTTT. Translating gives CASLSGPPNEKLFF.

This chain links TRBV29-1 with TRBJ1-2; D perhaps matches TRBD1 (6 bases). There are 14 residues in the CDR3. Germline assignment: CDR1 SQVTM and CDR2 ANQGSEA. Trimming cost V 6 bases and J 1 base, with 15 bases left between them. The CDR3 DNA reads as TGCAGCGTCGTTGGGACAAGACGTAACTATGGCTACACCTTC. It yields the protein CSVVGTRRNYGYTF. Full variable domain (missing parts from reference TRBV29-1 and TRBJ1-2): SAVISQKPSRDICQRGTSLTIQCQVDSQVTMMFWYRQQPGQSLTLIATANQGSEATYESGFVIDKFPISRPNLTFSTLTVSNMSPEDSSIYLCSVVGTRRNYGYTFGSGTRLTVV.

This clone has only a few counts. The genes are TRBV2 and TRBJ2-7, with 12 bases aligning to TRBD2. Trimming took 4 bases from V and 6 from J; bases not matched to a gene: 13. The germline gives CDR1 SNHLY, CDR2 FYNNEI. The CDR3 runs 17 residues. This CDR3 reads CASSVSSGGAKWGEQYF. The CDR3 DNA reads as TGTGCCAGCAGTGTATCTAGCGGGGGGGCAAAGTGGGGCGAGCAGTACTTC.

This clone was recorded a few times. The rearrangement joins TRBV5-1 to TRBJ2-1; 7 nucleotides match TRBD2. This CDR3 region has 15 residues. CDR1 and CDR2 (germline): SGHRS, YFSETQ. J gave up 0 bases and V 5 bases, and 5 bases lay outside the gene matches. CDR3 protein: CASSSGTNSYNEQFF. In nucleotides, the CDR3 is TGCGCCAGCAGTTCGGGGACTAACTCCTACAATGAGCAGTTCTTC. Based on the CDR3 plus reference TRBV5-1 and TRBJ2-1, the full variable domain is KAGVTQTPRYLIKTRGQQVTLSCSPISGHRSVSWYQQTPGQGLQFLFEYFSETQRNKGNFPGRFSGRQFSNSRSEMNVSTLELGDSALYLCASSSGTNSYNEQFFGPGTRLTVL.

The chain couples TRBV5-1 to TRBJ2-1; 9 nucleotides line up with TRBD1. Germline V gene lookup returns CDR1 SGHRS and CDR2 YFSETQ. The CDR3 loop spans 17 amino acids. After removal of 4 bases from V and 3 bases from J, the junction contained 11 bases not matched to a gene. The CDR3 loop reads CASSVGLRDRDYNEQFF. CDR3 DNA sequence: TGCGCCAGCAGCGTTGGCCTCCGGGACAGGGACTACAATGAGCAGTTCTTC.

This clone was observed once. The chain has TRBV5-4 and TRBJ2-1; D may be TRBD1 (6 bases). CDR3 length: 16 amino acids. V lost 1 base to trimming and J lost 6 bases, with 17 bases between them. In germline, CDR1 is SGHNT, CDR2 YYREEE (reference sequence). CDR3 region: CASSLPRTDPTNEQFF. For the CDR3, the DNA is TGTGCCAGCAGCTTGCCGAGGACAGACCCTACCAATGAGCAGTTCTTC.

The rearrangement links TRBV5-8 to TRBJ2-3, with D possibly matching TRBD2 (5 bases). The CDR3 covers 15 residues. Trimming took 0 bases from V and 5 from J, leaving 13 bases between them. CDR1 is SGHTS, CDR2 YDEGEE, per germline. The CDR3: CASSLVTGSRDTQYF. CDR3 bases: TGTGCCAGCAGCTTGGTTACGGGATCTCGAGATACGCAGTATTTT.

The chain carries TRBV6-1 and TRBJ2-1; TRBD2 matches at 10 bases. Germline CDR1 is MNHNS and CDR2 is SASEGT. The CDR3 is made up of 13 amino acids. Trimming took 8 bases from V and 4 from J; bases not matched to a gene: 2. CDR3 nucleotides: TGTGCCAGCTCGACTAGCGGGTACAATGAGCAGTTCTTC. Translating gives CASSTSGYNEQFF.

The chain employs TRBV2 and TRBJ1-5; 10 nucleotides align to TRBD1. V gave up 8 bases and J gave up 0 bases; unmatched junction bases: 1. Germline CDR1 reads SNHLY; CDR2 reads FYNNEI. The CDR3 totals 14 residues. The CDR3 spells CASGDRGSNQPQHF. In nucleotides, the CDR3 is TGTGCCAGCGGGGACAGGGGTAGCAATCAGCCCCAGCATTTT.

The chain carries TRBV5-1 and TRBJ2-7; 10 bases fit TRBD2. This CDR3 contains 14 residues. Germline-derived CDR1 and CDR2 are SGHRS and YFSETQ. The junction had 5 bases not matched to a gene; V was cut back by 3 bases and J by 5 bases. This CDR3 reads CASSYGTSADEQYF. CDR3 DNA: TGCGCCAGCAGCTATGGGACTAGCGCGGACGAGCAGTACTTC. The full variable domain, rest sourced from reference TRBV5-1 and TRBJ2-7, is KAGVTQTPRYLIKTRGQQVTLSCSPISGHRSVSWYQQTPGQGLQFLFEYFSETQRNKGNFPGRFSGRQFSNSRSEMNVSTLELGDSALYLCASSYGTSADEQYFGPGTRLTVT.

Written as DNA, the CDR3 is TGTGCCACCAGCAGATCCAGGGGATCCTATAATTCACCCCTCCACTTT. This codes for CATSRSRGSYNSPLHF. The rearrangement joins TRBV15 to TRBJ1-6; possible D gene TRBD1, 6 bases. Between the trimmed V and J ends, which lost 2 bases and 1 base, there was a span of 9 bases. CDR3 length equals 16 residues. Germline values: CDR1 LNHNV, CDR2 YYDKDF (reference sequence).